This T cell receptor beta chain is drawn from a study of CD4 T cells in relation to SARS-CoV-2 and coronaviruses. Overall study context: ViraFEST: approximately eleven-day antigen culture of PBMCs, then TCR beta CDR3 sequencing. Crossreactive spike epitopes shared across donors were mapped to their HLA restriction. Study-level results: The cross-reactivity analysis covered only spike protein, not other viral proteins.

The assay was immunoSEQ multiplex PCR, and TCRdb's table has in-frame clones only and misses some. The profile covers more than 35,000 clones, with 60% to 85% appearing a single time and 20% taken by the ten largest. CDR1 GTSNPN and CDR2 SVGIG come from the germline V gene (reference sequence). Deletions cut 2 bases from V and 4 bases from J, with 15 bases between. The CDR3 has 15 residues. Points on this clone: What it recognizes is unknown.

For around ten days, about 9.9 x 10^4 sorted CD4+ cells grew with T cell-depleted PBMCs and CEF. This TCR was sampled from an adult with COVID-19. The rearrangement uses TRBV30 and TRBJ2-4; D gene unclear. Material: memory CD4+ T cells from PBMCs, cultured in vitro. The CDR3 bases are TGTGCCTGGAGTACCGGTTTTGTACGGAAAAACATTCAGTACTTC. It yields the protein CAWSTGFVRKNIQYF.